This T cell receptor beta chain appears in the sequencing data of a study of control samples from healthy donors and cancer patients. The CDR3 sequence is 12 residues long. Germline V lookup: CDR1 SEHNR, CDR2 FQNEAQ (reference sequence). V lost 0 bases and J lost 8, with 7 bases in between. The data were produced by immunoSEQ multiplex PCR, yet TCRdb's version contains in-frame clones alone and is incomplete. The repertoire holds some 150,000 clones, with about 90% as singletons. The TCR sequence derives from a man aged 18 to 35 in good health. V gene TRBV7-9 combines with J gene TRBJ1-1; D gene ambiguous. Sample: blood. The CDR3 region has the DNA TGTGCCAGCAGCTTAGCCTTCTCGGAAGCTTTCTTT. Translated: CASSLAFSEAFF.